This TCR beta chain was identified during a study of Graves' ophthalmopathy and Graves' hyperthyroidism. The study, taken as a whole, reports: Discrimination between ophthalmopathy and stable hyperthyroidism by a 13-signature model showed about 88% sensitivity and about 81% specificity.

This clonotype was observed at least ten times. Its antigen is as yet unknown. From RNA, the CDR3 regions of TCR beta chains were amplified and sequenced. The authors performed first-round RT-PCR with HTBI primers and then a second-round multiplex PCR. MiXCR was run by TCRdb on the multiplex PCR reads, yielding one entry per CDR3 protein. The data show hundreds of thousands of distinct CDR3 sequences, 20% to 25% seen once. The term stable hyperthyroidism indicated an absence of ophthalmopathy within 18 months of follow-up. PBMCs were obtained from about 10 ml of fresh peripheral blood. The source of this sequence is a woman under 30 with stable Graves' hyperthyroidism. Sequencing was done on a sample of peripheral blood.

In DNA, the CDR3 is TGTGCCTGGAGTGTTTCGGAGAACACTGAAGCTTTCTTT. It translates to CAWSVSENTEAFF. The chain is built from TRBV30 and TRBJ1-1; no firm D call. Deletions cut 0 bases from V and 1 base from J, with 6 bases between. This CDR3 is 13 amino acids long. Germline assignment: CDR1 GTSNPN and CDR2 SVGIG (reference sequence).